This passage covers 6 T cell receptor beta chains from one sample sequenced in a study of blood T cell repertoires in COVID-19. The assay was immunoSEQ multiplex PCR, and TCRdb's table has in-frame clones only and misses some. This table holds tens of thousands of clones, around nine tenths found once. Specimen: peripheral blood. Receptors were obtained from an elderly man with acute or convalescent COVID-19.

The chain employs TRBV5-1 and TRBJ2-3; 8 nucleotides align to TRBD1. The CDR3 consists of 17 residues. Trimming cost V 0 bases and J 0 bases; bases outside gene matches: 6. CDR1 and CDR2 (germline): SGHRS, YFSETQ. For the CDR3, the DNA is TGCGCCAGCAGCTTGGTCGGGACAGGCAAAAGCACAGATACGCAGTATTTT. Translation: CASSLVGTGKSTDTQYF.

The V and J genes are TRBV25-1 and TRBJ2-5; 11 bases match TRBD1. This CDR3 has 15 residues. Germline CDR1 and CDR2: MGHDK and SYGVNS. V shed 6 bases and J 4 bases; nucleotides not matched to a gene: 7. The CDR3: CASRPPGTGGETQYF. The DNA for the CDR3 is TGTGCCAGCAGACCCCCCGGGACAGGGGGAGAGACCCAGTACTTC. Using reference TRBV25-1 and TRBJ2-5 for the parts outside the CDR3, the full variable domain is EADIYQTPRYLVIGTGKKITLECSQTMGHDKMYWYQQDPGMELHLIHYSYGVNSTEKGDLSSESTVSRIRTEHFPLTLESARPSHTSQYLCASRPPGTGGETQYFGPGTRLLVL.

The CDR3 coding sequence is TGTGCCTGGAGGAGGGGGGGCAGGGAGCAGTTCTTC. Translated, it gives CAWRRGGREQFF. V and J are TRBV30 and TRBJ2-1; D is perhaps TRBD2 (7 bases). Germline V CDR1 and CDR2: GTSNPN, SVGIG (reference sequence). The V end was cut by 3 bases, the J end by 10 bases, with 13 bases between. CDR3 length equals 12 residues.

The CDR3 region has the DNA TGTGCCAGCAGCTTAGGGACACCAAACCAAGAGACCCAGTACTTC. It encodes CASSLGTPNQETQYF. J is TRBJ2-5 and V is TRBV5-8, with D possibly being TRBD1 (6 bases). V lost 2 bases to trimming and J lost 0 bases, with 11 bases between them. The CDR3 consists of 15 residues. Germline-derived CDR1 and CDR2 are SGHTS and YDEGEE.

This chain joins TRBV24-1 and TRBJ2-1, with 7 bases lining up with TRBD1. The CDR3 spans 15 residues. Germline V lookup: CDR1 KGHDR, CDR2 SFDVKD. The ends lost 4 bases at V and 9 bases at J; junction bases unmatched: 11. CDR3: CATSDQDRLRGEQFF. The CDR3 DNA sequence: TGTGCCACCAGTGACCAGGACAGGTTACGTGGTGAGCAGTTCTTC.

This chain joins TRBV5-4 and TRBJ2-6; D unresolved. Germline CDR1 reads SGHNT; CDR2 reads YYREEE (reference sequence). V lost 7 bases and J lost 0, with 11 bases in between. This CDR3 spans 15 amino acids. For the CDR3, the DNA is TGTGCCAGCTCTCCAGGAACCTCTGGGGCCAACGTCCTGACTTTC. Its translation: CASSPGTSGANVLTF.